The rows below give T cell receptor beta chains drawn from one sample of a study of T cell responses to AZD1222 COVID-19 vaccine. The table came from immunoSEQ multiplex PCR; TCRdb's copy has only in-frame clones and leaves some out. The sample lists approximately 120,000 clones, approximately 89% seen once, with roughly 4.4% in the top ten. Here the sequenced sample was peripheral blood, taken 28 days after the second AZD1222 dose. Source of these receptors: an adult who received the AZD1222 COVID-19 vaccine. Both conserved end residues are part of each CDR3. The D gene is left open where the match is weak. Clone size appears in some rows only: once, few, many, or a class for an expanded clone.

>.|.|TRBV6-5|TRBJ2-7
CASTMNGRPYEQYF
TGTGCCAGCACCATGAACGGGAGACCCTACGAGCAGTACTTC
>.|.|TRBV10-3|TRBJ2-5
CAIRDPEDETQYF
TGTGCCATCCGGGACCCGGAGGATGAGACCCAGTACTTC
>once|.|TRBV6-2/TRBV6-3|TRBJ1-2
CASSYRGDGYGYTF
TGTGCCAGCAGTTACCGCGGGGACGGATATGGCTACACCTTC
>medium-sized|.|TRBV15|TRBJ2-1
CATSREGEGYNEQFF
TGTGCCACCAGCAGAGAGGGAGAGGGTTACAATGAGCAGTTCTTC
>.|TRBD1|TRBV18|TRBJ1-2
CASSEGQGRRGYTF
TGTGCCAGCTCAGAGGGACAGGGGAGACGGGGCTACACCTTC
>.|.|TRBV19|TRBJ2-3
CASRIRDLPSTDTQYF
TGTGCCAGTAGGATCAGGGACCTCCCTAGCACAGATACGCAGTATTTT
>.|.|TRBV2|TRBJ1-3
CASSRQVISGNTIYF
TGTGCCAGCAGCCGACAGGTTATCTCTGGAAACACCATATATTTT
>.|.|TRBV4-3|TRBJ2-7
CASSQDSFSYEQYF
TGCGCCAGCAGCCAAGATTCCTTCTCCTACGAGCAGTACTTC
>.|TRBD1|TRBV3-1/TRBV3-2|TRBJ2-2
CASSSGQGVTGELFF
TGTGCCAGCAGCTCGGGACAGGGGGTTACCGGGGAGCTGTTTTTT
>once|.|TRBV7-9|TRBJ1-1
CASSSTGQGLKAFF
TGTGCCAGCAGCTCCACCGGTCAGGGGTTAAAGGCTTTCTTT
>.|.|TRBV2|TRBJ1-4
CASRPPGFLNEKLFF
TGTGCCAGCAGGCCCCCAGGGTTCCTTAATGAAAAACTGTTTTTT
>.|TRBD1|TRBV7-2|TRBJ1-5
CASSYQGGQPQHF
TGTGCCAGCAGCTACCAGGGGGGTCAGCCCCAGCATTTT
>.|.|TRBV2|TRBJ2-3
CASNVAGTDTQYF
TGTGCCAGCAACGTAGCCGGCACAGATACGCAGTATTTT
>.|.|TRBV6-1|TRBJ1-1
CASSDGTPTGTEAFF
TGTGCCAGCAGTGACGGGACCCCAACAGGCACTGAAGCTTTCTTT
>.|.|TRBV11-2|TRBJ1-2
CASSLQRNNYGYTF
TGTGCCAGCAGCTTGCAGCGGAATAACTATGGCTACACCTTC
>.|TRBD2|TRBV9|TRBJ2-3
CASSVVASGADTQYF
TGTGCCAGCAGCGTCGTAGCTAGCGGGGCTGATACGCAGTATTTT
>.|.|TRBV30|TRBJ1-6
CAANIGNYNSPLHF
TGTGCCGCGAATATAGGGAATTATAATTCACCCCTCCACTTT
>.|.|TRBV12-2|TRBJ2-4
CASRLRVLAKNIQYF
TGTGCAAGTCGCTTACGGGTACTAGCCAAAAACATTCAGTACTTC
>.|.|TRBV19|TRBJ2-7
CASSGRWGDEQYF
TGTGCCAGTAGCGGGAGATGGGGGGACGAGCAGTACTTC
>few|.|TRBV4-3|TRBJ2-5
CASSQGNTETQYF
TGCGCCAGCAGCCAAGGGAATACGGAGACCCAGTACTTC
>.|.|TRBV19|TRBJ2-1
CASSMGRVARDNEQFF
TGTGCCAGTAGTATGGGTCGAGTGGCCAGGGACAATGAGCAGTTCTTC
>.|.|TRBV19|TRBJ1-1
CATLNGNTEAFF
TGTGCCACCCTTAACGGGAACACTGAAGCTTTCTTT
>.|TRBD2|TRBV11-1|TRBJ2-5
CASSEDPGGRRETQYF
TGTGCCAGCAGCGAAGACCCGGGAGGGAGGCGAGAGACCCAGTACTTC
>medium-sized|.|TRBV6-5|TRBJ1-1
CASRSFVRGEAFF
TGTGCCAGCAGGAGCTTCGTCCGGGGTGAGGCTTTCTTT
>.|.|TRBV6-2/TRBV6-3|TRBJ2-5
CASSTYGAAQYF
TGTGCCAGCAGTACCTATGGGGCTGCCCAGTACTTC
>.|TRBD2|TRBV4-2|TRBJ2-1
CASSQDTQSGGREQFF
TGTGCCAGCAGCCAAGATACTCAGAGCGGGGGAAGAGAGCAGTTCTTC
>.|.|TRBV5-6|TRBJ2-2
CASSPWVGELFF
TGTGCCAGCAGCCCCTGGGTGGGGGAGCTGTTTTTT
>.|.|TRBV27|TRBJ2-6
CASSFSSSGANVLTF
TGTGCCAGCAGTTTTTCAAGCTCTGGGGCCAACGTCCTGACTTTC
>.|TRBD1|TRBV7-9|TRBJ2-4
CASSSSPGTGTLAKNIQYF
TGTGCCAGCAGCTCCAGTCCCGGGACAGGGACTCTAGCCAAAAACATTCAGTACTTC
>.|.|TRBV10-3|TRBJ2-2
CAISESRGGTGELFF
TGTGCCATCAGTGAGTCGAGGGGCGGCACCGGGGAGCTGTTTTTT
>.|.|TRBV19|TRBJ1-1
CASSLLGGKTEAFF
TGTGCCAGTAGTCTCCTGGGTGGTAAGACTGAAGCTTTCTTT
>.|TRBD1|TRBV6-6|TRBJ1-2
CASSYSGQGIYGYTF
TGTGCCAGCAGTTACTCGGGACAGGGTATCTATGGCTACACCTTC
>few|.|TRBV6-1|TRBJ1-5
CASSEYGYSNQPQHF
TGTGCCAGCAGTGAATATGGGTATAGCAATCAGCCCCAGCATTTT
>.|TRBD2|TRBV9|TRBJ2-3
CASSAQSGLAGTTDTQYF
TGTGCCAGCAGCGCGCAATCTGGACTAGCGGGGACCACAGATACGCAGTATTTT
>.|TRBD1|TRBV10-3|TRBJ1-1
CAINRDRGQDTEAFF
TGTGCCATCAACCGGGACAGGGGGCAAGACACTGAAGCTTTCTTT
>.|.|TRBV5-8|TRBJ2-7
CASYEQYF
TGTGCCTCCTACGAGCAGTACTTC
>.|.|TRBV4-3|TRBJ1-5
CASSQDAMTDRNQPQHF
TGCGCCAGCAGCCAAGATGCCATGACAGATCGTAATCAGCCCCAGCATTTT
>.|.|TRBV19|TRBJ2-1
CASSIFNEQFF
TGTGCCAGTAGTATATTCAATGAGCAGTTCTTC
>.|.|TRBV7-3|TRBJ2-1
CASSSLQSSYNEQFF
TGTGCCAGCAGCTCCTTACAGAGCTCCTACAATGAGCAGTTCTTC
>.|.|TRBV3-1/TRBV3-2|TRBJ1-1
CASSLDPLVGAFF
TGTGCCAGCAGCCTGGACCCCTTAGTAGGAGCTTTCTTT
>.|TRBD1|TRBV9|TRBJ1-4
CASSVRLGQGGIANEKLFF
TGTGCCAGCAGCGTAAGGTTAGGACAGGGGGGGATTGCTAATGAAAAACTGTTTTTT